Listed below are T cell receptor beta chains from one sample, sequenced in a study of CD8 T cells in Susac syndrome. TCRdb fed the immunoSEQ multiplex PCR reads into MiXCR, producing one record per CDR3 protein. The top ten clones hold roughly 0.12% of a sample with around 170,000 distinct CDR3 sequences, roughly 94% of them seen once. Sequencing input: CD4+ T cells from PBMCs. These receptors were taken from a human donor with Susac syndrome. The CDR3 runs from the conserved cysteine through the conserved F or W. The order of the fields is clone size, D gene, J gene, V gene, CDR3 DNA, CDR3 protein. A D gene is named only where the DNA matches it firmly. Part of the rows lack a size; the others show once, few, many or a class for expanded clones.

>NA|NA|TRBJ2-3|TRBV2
TGTGCCGGCCTGCTGGGGGGGGCGAGTAGCACAGATACGCAGTATTTT
CAGLLGGASSTDTQYF
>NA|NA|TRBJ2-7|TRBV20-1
TGCAGTGCCGGGGGGGACAGCGGGCAGTACTTC
CSAGGDSGQYF
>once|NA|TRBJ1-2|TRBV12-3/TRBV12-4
TGTGCCAGCAGTTTCCAGACCTATGGCTACACCTTC
CASSFQTYGYTF
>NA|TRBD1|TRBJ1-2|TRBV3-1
TGTGCCAGCTGCCAAGCTCAGGGGGCGCGTAACTATGGCTACACCTTC
CASCQAQGARNYGYTF
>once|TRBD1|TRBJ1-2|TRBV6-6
TGTGCCAGCAGTGACGTCGGGACAGGGGGCTACACCTTC
CASSDVGTGGYTF
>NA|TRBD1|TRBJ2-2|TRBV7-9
TGTGCCAGCAGCTATGACAGGGGTGACGGGGAGCTGTTTTTT
CASSYDRGDGELFF
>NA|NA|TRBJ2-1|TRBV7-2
TGTGCCAGCAGCGCAGGACGTCTAGGCGGCAATGAGCAGTTCTTC
CASSAGRLGGNEQFF
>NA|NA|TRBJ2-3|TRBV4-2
TGTGCCAGCAGCCAAGAATTCGGGGATACGCAGTATTTT
CASSQEFGDTQYF
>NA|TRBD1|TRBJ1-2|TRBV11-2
TGTGCCAGCAGCCGGACAGGGAGATATGGCTACACCTTC
CASSRTGRYGYTF
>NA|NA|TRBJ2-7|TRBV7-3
TGTGCCAGCAGCTCCGGGGCCGGTCGGTCCTACGAGCAGTACTTC
CASSSGAGRSYEQYF
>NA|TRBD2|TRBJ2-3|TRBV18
TGTGCCAGCTCACTAGGGACTAGCGGGACCACAGATACGCAGTATTTT
CASSLGTSGTTDTQYF
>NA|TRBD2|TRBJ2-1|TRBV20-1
TGCAGTGCTAGAACTACTAGCGGGTACAATGAGCAGTTCTTC
CSARTTSGYNEQFF
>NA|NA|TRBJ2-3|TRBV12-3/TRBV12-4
TGTGCCAGCAGTATTTGGGGGGTTGGTACGCAGTATTTT
CASSIWGVGTQYF
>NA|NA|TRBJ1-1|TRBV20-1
TGCAGTGCTAGAGAGGGAGGCGGGGAAGCTTTCTTT
CSAREGGGEAFF
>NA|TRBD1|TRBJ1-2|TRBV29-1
TGCAGCGTTGAGGACAGGGGGCAAATCTATGGCTACACCTTC
CSVEDRGQIYGYTF
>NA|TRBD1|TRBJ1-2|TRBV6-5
TGTGCCAGCAGGGGGACAGGAACCGCTTATGGCTACACCTTC
CASRGTGTAYGYTF
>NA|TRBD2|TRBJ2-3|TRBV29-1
TGCAGCGTTGACCCGGGACTACCAGGTGTCACAGATACGCAGTATTTT
CSVDPGLPGVTDTQYF
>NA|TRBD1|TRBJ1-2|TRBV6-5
TGTGCCAGCTCAGGGGGCTATGGCTACACCTTC
CASSGGYGYTF
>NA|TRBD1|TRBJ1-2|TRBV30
TGTGCCTGGAAAGGGGGCTCCATGAACTATGGCTACACCTTC
CAWKGGSMNYGYTF
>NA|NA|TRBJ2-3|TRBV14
TGTGCCAGCAGCCAAGTGGGAACGCAGTATTTT
CASSQVGTQYF
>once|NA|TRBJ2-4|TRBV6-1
TGTGCCAGCAGTGGGACTGTAGACATTCAGTACTTC
CASSGTVDIQYF
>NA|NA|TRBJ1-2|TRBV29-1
TGCAGCGCTCTCTCCGGGGACACGTCCTATGGCTACACCTTC
CSALSGDTSYGYTF
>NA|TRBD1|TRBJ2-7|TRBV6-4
TGTGCCAGCAGTGTGGGACAGGGGAACGAGCAGTACTTC
CASSVGQGNEQYF
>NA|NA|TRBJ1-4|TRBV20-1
TGCAGTGCTAGAGCGGGGTCAACTAATGAAAAACTGTTTTTT
CSARAGSTNEKLFF
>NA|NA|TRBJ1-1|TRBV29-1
TGCAGCGCAGTGAGGAGAGGTCAGAGGGGGGGCCGGGGCATGAACACTGAAGCTTTCTTT
CSAVRRGQRGGRGMNTEAFF
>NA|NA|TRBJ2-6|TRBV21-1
TGTGGGGCCAACGTCCTGACTTTC
CGANVLTF
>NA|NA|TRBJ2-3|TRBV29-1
TGCAGCGTTGCCCTGACTTTTCGAACGCAGTATTTT
CSVALTFRTQYF
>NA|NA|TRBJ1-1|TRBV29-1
TGCAGCGTTGCCGGCGCCACTGAGGCTTTCTTT
CSVAGATEAFF
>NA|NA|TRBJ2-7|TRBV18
TGTGCCAGCTCACCAACGAAAGGGGGAGCCTACGAGCAGTACTTC
CASSPTKGGAYEQYF
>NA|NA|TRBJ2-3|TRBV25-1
TGTGCCAGCAGTGTTCGGGATCCCCGGGGAACGCAGTATTTT
CASSVRDPRGTQYF